This T cell receptor (beta chain) is drawn from a study of shared clonotypes between healthy human individuals. The CDR3 spans 16 residues. With 2 bases removed from V and 2 bases from J, the gap between germline ends came to 17 bases. The germline CDR1 and CDR2 sequences are GTSNPN and SVGIG (reference sequence). The DNA input per sorted-subset replicate PCR was 200 ng, corresponding to tens of thousands of T cell genomes. TCRdb keeps only in-frame clones here, not all; method: immunoSEQ multiplex PCR. The sample lists over 400,000 clones; 95% to 96% were seen once. Adult donors, all healthy and HIV-negative, had no recent acute infections or vaccinations.

Sequenced sample: naive CD4+ T cells sorted from blood. Subset defined: CD45RA+ positively selected. The sequence came from a woman aged 25 to 39 in good health. The chain has TRBV30 and TRBJ2-3; D possibly corresponds to TRBD2 (6 bases). CDR3 loop: CAWSPLPGGHTDTQYF. For the CDR3, the DNA is TGTGCCTGGAGTCCCCTTCCCGGAGGGCACACAGATACGCAGTATTTT.